This TCR beta chain is drawn from a study of blood T cell repertoires in COVID-19. Looking at the study overall: The United States, Italy and Spain provided the acute and convalescent COVID-19 samples. Nucleic acid was either cDNA or gDNA, and it came from T cells, B-cell-depleted T cells, or PBMCs.

The germline gives CDR1 KGHDR, CDR2 SFDVKD. V lost 3 bases to trimming and J lost 4 bases; unmatched junction nucleotides: 9. The CDR3 has 16 residues. Original handling: Using reference gene primer amplification, nucleated cell counts were estimated. Clones were sequenced by immunoSEQ multiplex PCR, and TCRdb holds only the in-frame ones, with some missing. Clone size and V and J calls were adopted from that table, with D and trimming inferred from the DNA. The sample consists of about 270,000 clones, 86% of them appearing once. The sample taken for sequencing was peripheral blood. The sequence was obtained from a man in his forties with active or convalescent COVID-19. The chain links TRBV24-1 to TRBJ2-5; TRBD1 matches 8 bases. CDR3 amino acids: CATSDTQGAPPETQYF. The CDR3 DNA reads as TGTGCCACCAGTGATACTCAGGGGGCGCCGCCAGAGACCCAGTACTTC.